These 10 T cell receptor beta chains originate from one sample sequenced in a study of blood T cell repertoires in COVID-19. This table comes from immunoSEQ multiplex PCR, and its TCRdb copy is limited to in-frame clones, with some not included. The sample includes fewer than 150,000 clones, roughly nine tenths of them seen just once. The sample consisted of peripheral blood. All receptors come from an older man who had recovered from COVID-19.

The chain links TRBV28 to TRBJ1-1; 9 bases map to TRBD1. Germline V CDR1 and CDR2: MDHEN, SYDVKM. J lost 2 bases, V lost 3 bases, and 4 bases had no gene match. The CDR3 is 15 amino acids. CDR3: CASSFPDRGNTEAFF. CDR3 nucleotide sequence: TGTGCCAGCAGTTTTCCGGACAGGGGCAACACTGAAGCTTTCTTT.

The chain uses TRBV5-5 and TRBJ2-1; weak D call: TRBD2 (6 bases). The ends were cut back, 4 bases at V and 1 base at J, with 12 bases in the middle. This CDR3 is 15 amino acids long. Germline-derived CDR1 and CDR2 are SGHKS and YYEKEE (reference sequence). CDR3 protein: CASSPLAGSYNEQFF. The CDR3 region has the DNA TGTGCCAGCAGCCCACTAGCCGGGTCCTACAATGAGCAGTTCTTC.

The gene calls are TRBV18 and TRBJ1-4; D may be TRBD1 (6 bases). With 3 bases removed from V and 7 bases from J, the gap between germline ends came to 18 bases. The CDR3 totals 16 residues. Germline V CDR1 and CDR2: KGHSH, LQKENI. CDR3 in DNA: TGTGCCAGCTCACCTAGGAACAGGGTTTCCACTGAAAAACTGTTTTTT. Amino acids: CASSPRNRVSTEKLFF.

The chain couples TRBV5-1 to TRBJ2-5, with D possibly TRBD1 on 6 matching bases. This CDR3 comprises 16 residues. Germline CDR1 is SGHRS and CDR2 is YFSETQ. Trimming removed 4 bases at V and 3 bases at J, with 19 bases between. As DNA, the CDR3 is TGCGCCAGCAGCCCCTCCCCAGGGGCGCTTGAAGAGACCCAGTACTTC. Its protein product is CASSPSPGALEETQYF.

The V gene is TRBV2, the J gene TRBJ1-2; D call uncertain. The germline gives CDR1 SNHLY, CDR2 FYNNEI. Trimming cost V 6 bases and J 2 bases, with 13 bases left between them. The CDR3 has 14 residues. The CDR3 coding sequence is TGTGCCAGCAGAGCCGGCCCGGAGAACTATGGCTACACCTTC. As protein: CASRAGPENYGYTF. Using reference TRBV2 and TRBJ1-2 for the parts outside the CDR3, the full variable domain is EPEVTQTPSHQVTQMGQEVILRCVPISNHLYFYWYRQILGQKVEFLVSFYNNEISEKSEIFDDQFSVERPDGSNFTLKIRSTKLEDSAMYFCASRAGPENYGYTFGSGTRLTVV.

The chain employs TRBV29-1 and TRBJ2-7, with 13 bases identical to TRBD2. Germline CDR1 SQVTM, CDR2 ANQGSEA. V gave up 6 bases and J gave up 6 bases; unmatched junction bases: 2. The CDR3 spans 12 residues. CDR3 region: CSVGTSGAEQYF. The CDR3 bases are TGCAGCGTGGGGACTAGCGGGGCCGAGCAGTACTTC.

The gene calls are TRBV18 and TRBJ1-1; TRBD1 is a possible D gene (5 bases). This CDR3 spans 12 amino acids. Germline CDR1 KGHSH, CDR2 LQKENI. Trimming shortened V by 3 bases and J by 9 bases, and 11 bases separated the two germline ends. The CDR3 is CASSPARGKAFF. CDR3 coding DNA: TGTGCCAGCTCACCCGCTAGGGGTAAAGCTTTCTTT.

In its sample, this clone was seen once. This sequence joins TRBV28 and TRBJ1-2, with D possibly matching TRBD1 (5 bases). Germline values: CDR1 MDHEN, CDR2 SYDVKM. The CDR3 spans 16 residues. V was pared by 5 bases and J by 8 bases, with 24 bases between. CDR3 in DNA: TGTGCCAGCAGTGCCCGGCAGGGAAGCCTGTCTCGGGGCTACACCTTC. Protein product: CASSARQGSLSRGYTF.

This chain joins TRBV5-1 and TRBJ1-2; TRBD1 agrees at 8 bases. Germline-derived CDR1 and CDR2 are SGHRS and YFSETQ. The CDR3 runs to 13 residues. Germline trimming cut 5 bases from V and 8 bases from J; bases unmatched to any gene: 8. CDR3 in DNA: TGCGCCAGCAGACCGGACAGGGTGTACGGCTACACCTTC. Translating gives CASRPDRVYGYTF.

The V call is TRBV11-2, the J call TRBJ2-3; 7 positions agree with TRBD2. V lost 4 bases, J lost 1 base, and 8 bases stayed unmatched. Germline CDR1 is SGHAT and CDR2 is FQNNGV. The CDR3 runs to 16 residues. The CDR3 DNA sequence: TGTGCCAGCAGCTGGGGGAGGGACTTGGGCACAGATACGCAGTATTTT. As protein: CASSWGRDLGTDTQYF.